The following is a T cell receptor beta chain sequence with its context. The method was immunoSEQ multiplex PCR; TCRdb's version includes in-frame clones alone and lacks a portion of them. Of about 280,000 clones detected, nearly 90% appear once; the ten largest clones hold about 1%. Trimming at V came to 4 bases and at J to 1 base, leaving 6 bases not matched to a gene. Germline V gene lookup returns CDR1 MGHRA and CDR2 YSYEKL. CDR3 length: 16 amino acids. The sample originates from a study of blood T cell repertoires in COVID-19. The chain combines TRBV4-1 with TRBJ1-1; 10 bases line up with TRBD1. The receptor's source is a woman aged 25 to 45 who had recovered from COVID-19. The specimen sequenced was PBMCs or T cells enriched from blood (not recorded which). The CDR3 sequence is CASSRIRQGANTEAFF. In nucleotides, the CDR3 is TGCGCCAGCAGCCGAATCCGACAGGGGGCGAACACTGAAGCTTTCTTT.